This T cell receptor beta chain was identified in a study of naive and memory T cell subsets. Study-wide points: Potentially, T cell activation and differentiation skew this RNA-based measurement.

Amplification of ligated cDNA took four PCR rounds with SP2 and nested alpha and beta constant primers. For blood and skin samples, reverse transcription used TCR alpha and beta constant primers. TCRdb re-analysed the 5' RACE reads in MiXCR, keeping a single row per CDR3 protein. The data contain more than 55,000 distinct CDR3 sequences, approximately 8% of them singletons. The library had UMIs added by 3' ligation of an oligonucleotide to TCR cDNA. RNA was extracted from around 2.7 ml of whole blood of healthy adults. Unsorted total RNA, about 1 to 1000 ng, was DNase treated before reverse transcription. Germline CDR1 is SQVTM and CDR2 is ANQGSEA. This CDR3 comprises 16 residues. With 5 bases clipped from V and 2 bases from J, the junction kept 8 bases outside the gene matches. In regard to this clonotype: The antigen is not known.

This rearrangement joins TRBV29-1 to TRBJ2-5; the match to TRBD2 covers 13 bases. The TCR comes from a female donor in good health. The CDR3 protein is CSVFGLAGAPQETQYF. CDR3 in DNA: TGCAGCGTTTTCGGACTAGCGGGGGCCCCTCAAGAGACCCAGTACTTC.